Sequencing of this T cell receptor (beta chain) was carried out in a study of human T cells and chemical hapten exposure. The study, taken as a whole, reports: Patch test scores rose with PT1 expanded TCR counts, a positive correlation.

In TCRdb, the RACE reads were re-called with MiXCR into one record per CDR3 protein. The top ten hold 10% of the sample, which has more than 95,000 distinct CDR3 sequences, 25% to 35% seen once. On this clonotype: As yet, its antigen is unknown.

Time point specified: patch test 3, about 24 weeks after DPC sensitization. Stated treatment: therapeutic diphenylcyclopropenone sensitization with weekly scalp DPC. It was unfractionated whole blood from which total RNA was extracted. The V gene's germline CDR1 is MNHNS and CDR2 SASEGT. The V gene end was trimmed by 2 bases and the J gene end by 7 bases; junction bases not matched to a gene: 7. The CDR3 is 16 residues long. This chain uses TRBV6-1 with TRBJ2-1; 11 positions agree with TRBD2. The sequencing used whole blood, collected in connection with sensitization to the hapten diphenylcyclopropenone (DPC). The TCR comes from a man aged 40-50 years with alopecia areata. Some clones in this sample may be carry-over from other donors' samples. The CDR3 sequence is CASSETTSGVANEQFF. In nucleotides, the CDR3 is TGTGCCAGCAGTGAAACGACTAGCGGGGTTGCGAATGAGCAGTTCTTC.